Listed below are T cell receptor beta chains from one sample, sequenced in a study of T cell repertoires in cytomegalovirus infection. Each CDR3 protein is one row after TCRdb ran MiXCR on the reads. The data show around 130,000 distinct CDR3 sequences, approximately 8.8% seen once. The material sequenced was PBMCs. The source of these receptors is a human donor in good health (CMV status not recorded). Some clones in this sample may be carry-over from other donors' samples. CDR3s include the opening cysteine and the closing phenylalanine or tryptophan. Fields, in order: V gene, D gene, clone size, CDR3 length, J gene, CDR3 DNA, CDR3 protein. The D gene is left open where the match is weak. Clone sizes are given selectively: once, few, many, or a class where the clone is expanded.

V gene: TRBV7-2
D gene: -
clone size: many
CDR3 length: 13
J gene: TRBJ1-5
CDR3 DNA: TGTGCCAGCAGCCCCCGTAGAGCGGGCCCCCAGCATTTT
CDR3 protein: CASSPRRAGPQHF

V gene: TRBV5-1
D gene: -
clone size: -
CDR3 length: 13
J gene: TRBJ1-1
CDR3 DNA: TGCGCCAGCAGCTTGGGCGGGCAAGGTGAAGCTTTCTTT
CDR3 protein: CASSLGGQGEAFF

V gene: TRBV12-3/TRBV12-4
D gene: -
clone size: many
CDR3 length: 15
J gene: TRBJ2-7
CDR3 DNA: TGTGCCAGCAGTTCCTTCGGGACCTCAGCCTACGAGCAGTACTTC
CDR3 protein: CASSSFGTSAYEQYF

V gene: TRBV7-2
D gene: -
clone size: many
CDR3 length: 14
J gene: TRBJ2-7
CDR3 DNA: TGTGCCAGCAGCTCACCGACCTCGAGGGGCACGGGGTACTTC
CDR3 protein: CASSSPTSRGTGYF

V gene: TRBV29-1
D gene: -
clone size: -
CDR3 length: 13
J gene: TRBJ1-5
CDR3 DNA: TGCAGCGTTGCGGAAGGGGGCAATCAGCCCCAGCATTTT
CDR3 protein: CSVAEGGNQPQHF

V gene: TRBV7-2
D gene: TRBD1
clone size: many
CDR3 length: 13
J gene: TRBJ1-4
CDR3 DNA: TGTGCCAGCAGCCGGGACAGGGGTGAAAAACTGTTTTTT
CDR3 protein: CASSRDRGEKLFF

V gene: TRBV5-6
D gene: -
clone size: few
CDR3 length: 16
J gene: TRBJ1-1
CDR3 DNA: TGTGCCAGCAGCCCAGTTGGAACAGGGCGAGACACTGAAGCTTTCTTT
CDR3 protein: CASSPVGTGRDTEAFF

V gene: TRBV12-3/TRBV12-4
D gene: -
clone size: many
CDR3 length: 12
J gene: TRBJ2-7
CDR3 DNA: TGTGCCAGCAGCCGAGACAGTAAAGAGCAGTACTTC
CDR3 protein: CASSRDSKEQYF

V gene: TRBV7-2
D gene: -
clone size: many
CDR3 length: 14
J gene: TRBJ2-5
CDR3 DNA: TGTGCCAGCAGCAACAGAAGGGGTGGGAAGACCCAGTACTTC
CDR3 protein: CASSNRRGGKTQYF

V gene: TRBV7-2
D gene: TRBD1
clone size: many
CDR3 length: 13
J gene: TRBJ2-4
CDR3 DNA: TGTGCCAGCAGCCTAGACAGGGGAGACATTCAGTACTTC
CDR3 protein: CASSLDRGDIQYF

V gene: TRBV7-2
D gene: TRBD2
clone size: many
CDR3 length: 15
J gene: TRBJ2-3
CDR3 DNA: TGTGCCAGCAGAACTAGCGGGGGGGCCAGGGATACGCAGTATTTT
CDR3 protein: CASRTSGGARDTQYF

V gene: TRBV11-2
D gene: -
clone size: many
CDR3 length: 14
J gene: TRBJ1-2
CDR3 DNA: TGTGCCAGCAGCCTAGACGCGGTGGGCTATGGCTACACCTTC
CDR3 protein: CASSLDAVGYGYTF

V gene: TRBV14
D gene: -
clone size: many
CDR3 length: 13
J gene: TRBJ1-1
CDR3 DNA: TGTGCCAGCAGCCTTATGGGCAGCATTGAAGCTTTCTTT
CDR3 protein: CASSLMGSIEAFF

V gene: TRBV20-1
D gene: TRBD1
clone size: many
CDR3 length: 14
J gene: TRBJ1-6
CDR3 DNA: TGCAGTGCTGAAAGGGGGCCTGATAATTCACCCCTCCACTTT
CDR3 protein: CSAERGPDNSPLHF

V gene: TRBV28
D gene: TRBD1
clone size: many
CDR3 length: 14
J gene: TRBJ2-7
CDR3 DNA: TGTGCCAGCAGTTTACCACAGGGGGTTTACGAGCAGTACTTC
CDR3 protein: CASSLPQGVYEQYF

V gene: TRBV25-1
D gene: TRBD1
clone size: many
CDR3 length: 18
J gene: TRBJ1-1
CDR3 DNA: TGTGCCAGCAGTGGGGCGCCCGGGACAGGAGACGAGAACACTGAAGCTTTCTTT
CDR3 protein: CASSGAPGTGDENTEAFF

V gene: TRBV18
D gene: -
clone size: many
CDR3 length: 16
J gene: TRBJ1-4
CDR3 DNA: TGTGCCAGCTCACCGGGAGGAGCTCCTACTAATGAAAAACTGTTTTTT
CDR3 protein: CASSPGGAPTNEKLFF

V gene: TRBV12-3/TRBV12-4
D gene: -
clone size: many
CDR3 length: 13
J gene: TRBJ2-1
CDR3 DNA: -
CDR3 protein: CASSSSLENEQFF

V gene: TRBV28
D gene: -
clone size: many
CDR3 length: 17
J gene: TRBJ2-1
CDR3 DNA: TGTGCCAGCAGTTTAAGCGGTTTGGGGGACTCCTACAATGAGCAGTTCTTC
CDR3 protein: CASSLSGLGDSYNEQFF

V gene: TRBV29-1
D gene: -
clone size: few
CDR3 length: 11
J gene: TRBJ2-1
CDR3 DNA: TGCAGCGGAAATAGGGGGAATGAGCAGTTCTTC
CDR3 protein: CSGNRGNEQFF

V gene: TRBV7-9
D gene: TRBD1
clone size: -
CDR3 length: 16
J gene: TRBJ1-2
CDR3 DNA: TGTGCCAGCAGCTTAGGTACTGCGGGACAGAACTATGGCTACACCTTC
CDR3 protein: CASSLGTAGQNYGYTF

V gene: TRBV2
D gene: -
clone size: many
CDR3 length: 14
J gene: TRBJ1-2
CDR3 DNA: TGTGCCAGCAGTCCCGGGACACCCAACTATGGCTACACCTTC
CDR3 protein: CASSPGTPNYGYTF

V gene: TRBV7-9
D gene: -
clone size: many
CDR3 length: 17
J gene: TRBJ1-6
CDR3 DNA: TGTGCCAGCAGCTTTTCCAACAGCCGCTCCTATAATTCACCCCTCCACTTT
CDR3 protein: CASSFSNSRSYNSPLHF

V gene: TRBV3-1
D gene: -
clone size: many
CDR3 length: 12
J gene: TRBJ1-2
CDR3 DNA: TGTGCCAGCAGCCAAGGAGGGTATGGCTACACCTTC
CDR3 protein: CASSQGGYGYTF

V gene: TRBV6-2/TRBV6-3
D gene: -
clone size: many
CDR3 length: 15
J gene: TRBJ1-1
CDR3 DNA: TGTGCCAGCAGTTACAAGAGGGGCGGCATGCCTGAAGCTTTCTTT
CDR3 protein: CASSYKRGGMPEAFF